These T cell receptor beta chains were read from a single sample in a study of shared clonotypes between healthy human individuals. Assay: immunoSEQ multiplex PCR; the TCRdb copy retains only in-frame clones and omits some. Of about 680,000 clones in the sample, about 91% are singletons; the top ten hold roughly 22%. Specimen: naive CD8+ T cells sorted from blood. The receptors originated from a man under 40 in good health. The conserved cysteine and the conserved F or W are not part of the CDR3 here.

ASTAGVATGELF TRBJ2-2 TRBV13
ASSSAGTSGSSTDTQY TRBJ2-3 TRBV7-2
ASSHVGDFSYNEQF TRBJ2-1 TRBV14
ASSFGQGIQPQH TRBJ1-5 TRBV5-8
ASSQLVRTGEFNEQY TRBJ2-7 TRBV16
ASTPGTGPASSGPDEKLF TRBJ1-4 TRBV23-1
ASIGLAGGPAHEQY TRBJ2-7 TRBV27
SAMGGKVNEQF TRBJ2-1 TRBV29-1
ATDAGKQF TRBJ2-1 TRBV2
ASSRSGRFDSYEQY TRBJ2-7 TRBV5-1
ASSKGLANYNEQF TRBJ2-1 TRBV11-2
ASSLLGGRDNYGYT TRBJ1-2 TRBV7-8
ASSNLGHTT TRBJ2-7 TRBV7-8
ASGSGGPGGEQF TRBJ2-1 TRBV27
ASSAYPFGTSGIRTDTQY TRBJ2-3 TRBV9
SVETGGNYEQY TRBJ2-7 TRBV29-1
ARNGTSGSKRETQY TRBJ2-5 TRBV5-3